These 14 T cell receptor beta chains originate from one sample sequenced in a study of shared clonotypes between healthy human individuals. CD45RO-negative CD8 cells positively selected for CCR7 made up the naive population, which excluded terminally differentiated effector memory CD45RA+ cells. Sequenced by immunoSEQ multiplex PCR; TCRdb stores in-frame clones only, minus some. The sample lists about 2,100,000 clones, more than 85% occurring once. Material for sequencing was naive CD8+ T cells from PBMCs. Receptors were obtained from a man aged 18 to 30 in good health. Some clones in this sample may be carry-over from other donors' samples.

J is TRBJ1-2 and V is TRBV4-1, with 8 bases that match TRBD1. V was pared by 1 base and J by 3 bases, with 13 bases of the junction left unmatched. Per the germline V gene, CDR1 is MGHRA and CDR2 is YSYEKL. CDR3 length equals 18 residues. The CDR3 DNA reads TGCGCCAGCAGCCAAGGGAGGACAGGGCCCGTCGGCTACTATGGCTACACCTTC. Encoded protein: CASSQGRTGPVGYYGYTF.

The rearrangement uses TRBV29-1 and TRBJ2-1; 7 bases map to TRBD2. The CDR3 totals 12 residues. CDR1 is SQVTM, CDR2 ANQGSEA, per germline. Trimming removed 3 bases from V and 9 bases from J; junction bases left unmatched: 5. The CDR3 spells CSVEGGRGEQFF. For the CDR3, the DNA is TGCAGCGTTGAGGGAGGGCGAGGTGAGCAGTTCTTC.

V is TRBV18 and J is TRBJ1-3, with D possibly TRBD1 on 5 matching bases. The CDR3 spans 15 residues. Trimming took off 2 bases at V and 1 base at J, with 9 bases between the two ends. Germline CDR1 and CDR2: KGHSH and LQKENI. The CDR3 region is CASSPDGASGNTIYF. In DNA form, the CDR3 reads TGTGCCAGCTCACCAGACGGGGCATCTGGAAACACCATATATTTT.

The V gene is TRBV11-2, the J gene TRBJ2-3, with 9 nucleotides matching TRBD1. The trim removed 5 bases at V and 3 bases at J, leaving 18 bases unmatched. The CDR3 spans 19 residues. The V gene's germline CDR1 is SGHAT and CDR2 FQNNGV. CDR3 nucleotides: TGTGCCAGCAGCGGAAGGCCCGGACAGGGGCCAAATAAAACAGATACGCAGTATTTT. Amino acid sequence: CASSGRPGQGPNKTDTQYF.

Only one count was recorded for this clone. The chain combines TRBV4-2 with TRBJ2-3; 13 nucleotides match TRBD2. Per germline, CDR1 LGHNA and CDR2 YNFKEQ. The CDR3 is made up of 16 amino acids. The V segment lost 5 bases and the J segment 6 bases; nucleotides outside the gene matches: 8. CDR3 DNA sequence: TGTGCCAGCAGCTTTACACTAGCGGGAGGGGGGGATACGCAGTATTTT. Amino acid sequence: CASSFTLAGGGDTQYF.

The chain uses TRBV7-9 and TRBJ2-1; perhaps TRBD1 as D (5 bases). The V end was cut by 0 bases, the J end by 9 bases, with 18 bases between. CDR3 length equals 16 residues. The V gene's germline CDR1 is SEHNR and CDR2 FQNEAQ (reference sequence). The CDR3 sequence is CASSLAATGPNVEQFF. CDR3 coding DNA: TGTGCCAGCAGCTTAGCTGCCACAGGACCGAATGTTGAGCAGTTCTTC. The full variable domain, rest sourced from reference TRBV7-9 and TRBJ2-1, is DTGVSQNPRHKITKRGQNVTFRCDPISEHNRLYWYRQTLGQGPEFLTYFQNEAQLEKSRLLSDRFSAERPKGSFSTLEIQRTEQGDSAMYLCASSLAATGPNVEQFFGPGTRLTVL.

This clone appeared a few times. This CDR3 is CASSPTTNTEAFF. The CDR3 DNA reads TGTGCCAGCAGCCCCACAACAAACACTGAAGCTTTCTTT. V gene TRBV9 combines with J gene TRBJ1-1; D is unclear. The V end was cut by 4 bases, the J end by 2 bases, with 9 bases between. Germline V CDR1 and CDR2: SGDLS, YYNGEE. The CDR3 is made up of 13 amino acids.

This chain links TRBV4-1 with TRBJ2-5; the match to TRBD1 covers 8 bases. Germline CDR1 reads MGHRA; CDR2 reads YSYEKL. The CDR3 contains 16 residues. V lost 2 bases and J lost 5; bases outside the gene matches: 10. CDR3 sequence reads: CASSQLVQGARETQYF. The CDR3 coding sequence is TGCGCCAGCAGCCAACTCGTTCAGGGGGCGAGGGAGACCCAGTACTTC.

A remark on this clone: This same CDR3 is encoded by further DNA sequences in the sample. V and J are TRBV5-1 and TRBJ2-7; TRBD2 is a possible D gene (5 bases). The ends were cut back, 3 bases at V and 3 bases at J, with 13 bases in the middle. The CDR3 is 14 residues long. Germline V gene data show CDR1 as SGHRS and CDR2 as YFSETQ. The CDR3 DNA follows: TGCGCCAGCAGCTCCGGAGGAGGCTTCTACGAGCAGTACTTC. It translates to CASSSGGGFYEQYF.

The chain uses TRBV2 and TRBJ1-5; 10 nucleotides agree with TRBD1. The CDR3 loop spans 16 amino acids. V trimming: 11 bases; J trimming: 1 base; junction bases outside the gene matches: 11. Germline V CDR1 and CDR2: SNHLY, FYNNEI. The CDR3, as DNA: TGTGCCGTTAGTAACGGACAGGGGGAAAGCAATCAGCCCCAGCATTTT. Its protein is CAVSNGQGESNQPQHF. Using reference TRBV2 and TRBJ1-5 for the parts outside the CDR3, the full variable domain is EPEVTQTPSHQVTQMGQEVILRCVPISNHLYFYWYRQILGQKVEFLVSFYNNEISEKSEIFDDQFSVERPDGSNFTLKIRSTKLEDSAMYFCAVSNGQGESNQPQHFGDGTRLSIL.

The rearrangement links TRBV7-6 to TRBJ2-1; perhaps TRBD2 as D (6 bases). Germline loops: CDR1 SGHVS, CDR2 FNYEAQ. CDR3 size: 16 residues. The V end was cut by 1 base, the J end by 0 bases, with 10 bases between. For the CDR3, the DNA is TGTGCCAGCAGCTTAGATAGCGGCTACTCCTACAATGAGCAGTTCTTC. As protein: CASSLDSGYSYNEQFF. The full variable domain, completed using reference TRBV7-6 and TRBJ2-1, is GAGVSQSPRYKVTKRGQDVALRCDPISGHVSLYWYRQALGQGPEFLTYFNYEAQQDKSGLPNDRFSAERPEGSISTLTIQRTEQRDSAMYRCASSLDSGYSYNEQFFGPGTRLTVL.

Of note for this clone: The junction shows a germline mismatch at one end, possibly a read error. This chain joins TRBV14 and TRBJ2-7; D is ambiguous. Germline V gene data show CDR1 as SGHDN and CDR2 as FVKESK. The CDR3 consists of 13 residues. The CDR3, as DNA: TGTGCCAGCAGCTTACTGGTCACCGTGGAAAGGTTTTTC. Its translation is CASSLLVTVERFF.

CDR3 amino acids: CSVGGGGSPNEKLFF. CDR3 in DNA: TGCAGCGTTGGCGGTGGGGGCAGCCCTAATGAAAAACTGTTTTTT. The V call is TRBV29-1, the J call TRBJ1-4; perhaps TRBD1 as D (6 bases). CDR1 SQVTM and CDR2 ANQGSEA come from the germline V gene. V was shortened by 4 bases and J by 3 bases, with 15 bases between the two germline ends. The CDR3 covers 15 residues.

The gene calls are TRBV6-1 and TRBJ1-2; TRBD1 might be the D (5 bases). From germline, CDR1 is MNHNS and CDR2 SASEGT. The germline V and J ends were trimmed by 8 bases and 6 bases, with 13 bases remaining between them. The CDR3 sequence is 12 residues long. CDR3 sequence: CASVRVPDGYTF. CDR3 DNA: TGTGCCAGCGTCAGGGTACCCGATGGCTACACCTTC.